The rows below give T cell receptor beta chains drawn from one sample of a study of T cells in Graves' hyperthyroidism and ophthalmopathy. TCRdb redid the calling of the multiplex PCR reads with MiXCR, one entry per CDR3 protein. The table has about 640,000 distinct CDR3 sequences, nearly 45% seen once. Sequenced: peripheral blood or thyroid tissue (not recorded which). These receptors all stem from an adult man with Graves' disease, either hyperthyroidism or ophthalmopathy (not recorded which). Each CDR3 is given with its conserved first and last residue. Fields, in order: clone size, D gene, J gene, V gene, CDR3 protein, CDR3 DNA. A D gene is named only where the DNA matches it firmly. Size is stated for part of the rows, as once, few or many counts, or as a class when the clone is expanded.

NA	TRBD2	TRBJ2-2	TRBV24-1	CATSSAFGGTGELFF	TGTGCCACCAGTTCTGCCTTCGGGGGGACCGGGGAGCTGTTTTTT
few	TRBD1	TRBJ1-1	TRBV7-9	CASSLNQGDRDRGLVGAFF	TGTGCCAGCAGCTTAAATCAAGGAGACCGGGACAGGGGGCTTGTAGGAGCTTTCTTT
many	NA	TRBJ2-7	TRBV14	CASSHLHEQYF	TGTGCCAGCAGCCACCTCCACGAGCAGTACTTC
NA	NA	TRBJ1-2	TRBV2	CASSTPRGAEKYGYTF	TGTGCCAGCAGCACACCGAGGGGGGCGGAAAAATATGGCTACACCTTC
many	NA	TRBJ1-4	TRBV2	CASSERAGNNEKLFF	TGTGCCAGCAGTGAAAGGGCAGGAAATAATGAAAAACTGTTTTTT
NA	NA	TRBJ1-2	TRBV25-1	CASSATRDRLYGYTF	TGTGCCAGCAGTGCTACCAGGGACCGGCTCTATGGCTACACCTTC
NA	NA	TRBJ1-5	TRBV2	CASSGDPQHF	TGTGCCAGCAGTGGGGACCCCCAGCATTTT
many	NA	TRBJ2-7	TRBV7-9	CASSLGLRQGHSYEQYF	TGTGCCAGCAGCTTAGGACTTCGCCAGGGACACTCCTACGAGCAGTACTTC
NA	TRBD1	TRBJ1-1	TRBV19	CAWMTGVTEAFF	TGTGCCTGGATGACAGGGGTGACTGAAGCTTTCTTT
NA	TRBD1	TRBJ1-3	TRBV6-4	CASSESTGGRNTIYF	TGTGCCAGCAGTGAATCGACAGGGGGCAGAAACACCATATATTTT
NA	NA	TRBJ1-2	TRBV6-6	CASKETASISGYTF	TGTGCCAGCAAAGAGACAGCGTCGATTAGTGGCTACACCTTC
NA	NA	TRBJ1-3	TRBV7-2	CASSESGGYTIYF	TGTGCCAGCAGTGAAAGCGGGGGGTACACCATATATTTT
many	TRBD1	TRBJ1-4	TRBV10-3	CAISDGDSRLFF	TGTGCCATCAGTGATGGGGACAGTCGTCTGTTTTTT
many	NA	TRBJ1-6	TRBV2	CASLRDGGNSPLHF	TGTGCCAGCCTCAGGGACGGAGGGAATTCACCCCTCCACTTT
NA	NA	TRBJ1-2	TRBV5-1	CASSLVDRYGCTF	TGCGCCAGCAGCTTGGTGGACAGATATGGCTGCACCTTC
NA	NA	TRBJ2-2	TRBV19	CASSREGIGELFF	TGTGCCAGTAGTAGAGAGGGGATCGGGGAGCTGTTTTTT
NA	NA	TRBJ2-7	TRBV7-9	CASSLVTSPPLSCEQYF	TGTGCCAGCAGCTTAGTCACCTCTCCACCCCTGTCGTGCGAGCAGTACTTC
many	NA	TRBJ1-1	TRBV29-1	CSVPRDMPNEAFF	TGCAGCGTGCCTCGGGACATGCCAAATGAAGCTTTCTTT
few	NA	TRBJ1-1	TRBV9	CASSVGSGSTEAFF	TGTGCCAGCAGCGTAGGATCGGGCTCCACTGAAGCTTTCTTT
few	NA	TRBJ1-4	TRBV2	CASSYTGVTNEKLFF	TGTGCCAGCAGCTATACAGGCGTAACTAATGAAAAACTGTTTTTT
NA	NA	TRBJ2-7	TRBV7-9	CASSLDLGASYEQYF	TGTGCCAGCAGCTTGGATTTGGGGGCCTCCTACGAGCAGTACTTC
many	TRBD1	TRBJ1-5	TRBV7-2	CASSKGQGSQPQHF	TGTGCCAGCAGCAAAGGACAGGGCAGTCAGCCCCAGCATTTT
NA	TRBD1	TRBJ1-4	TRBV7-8	CASSLDRGRGEKLFF	TGTGCCAGCAGCTTAGACAGGGGGCGAGGTGAAAAACTGTTTTTT
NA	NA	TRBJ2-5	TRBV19	CASSIMGGKEETQYF	TGTGCCAGTAGTATCATGGGCGGTAAAGAAGAGACCCAGTACTTC
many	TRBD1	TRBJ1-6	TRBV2	CASSAARQGSPLHF	TGTGCCAGCAGTGCCGCCCGACAGGGATCACCCCTCCACTTT
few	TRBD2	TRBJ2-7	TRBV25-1	CASSHSGGYYEQYF	TGTGCCAGCAGCCACAGCGGGGGATACTACGAGCAGTACTTC
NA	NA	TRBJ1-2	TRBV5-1	CASSHLIVNYGYTF	TGTGCCAGCAGCCACCTAATTGTAAACTATGGCTACACCTTC
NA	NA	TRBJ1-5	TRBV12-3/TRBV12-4	CASSLGVVRSNQPQHF	TGTGCCAGCAGCCTAGGCGTCGTTCGAAGCAATCAGCCCCAGCATTTT
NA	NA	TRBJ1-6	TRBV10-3	CASSFEVGRGGSPLHF	TGTGCCAGCAGTTTTGAAGTAGGCCGCGGGGGTTCACCCCTCCACTTT
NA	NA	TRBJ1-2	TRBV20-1	CSARSLAGYTF	TGCAGTGCTAGGAGCCTAGCGGGCTACACCTTC
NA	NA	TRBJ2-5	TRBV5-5	CASSLAVAAQETQYF	TGCGCCAGCAGCTTGGCCGTAGCAGCCCAAGAGACCCAGTACTTC
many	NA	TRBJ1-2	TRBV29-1	CSVGNTDGYTF	TGCAGCGTTGGGAACACGGATGGCTACACCTTC
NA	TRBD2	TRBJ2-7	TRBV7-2	CASSSRLAGGIYEQYF	TGTGCCAGCAGCTCCAGACTAGCGGGGGGGATCTACGAGCAGTACTTC
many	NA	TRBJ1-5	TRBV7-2	CASSLVKDQPQHF	TGTGCCAGCAGCTTAGTTAAGGATCAGCCCCAGCATTTT
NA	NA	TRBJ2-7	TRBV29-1	CSVELFGSYEQYF	TGCAGCGTTGAGCTTTTTGGCTCCTACGAGCAGTACTTC
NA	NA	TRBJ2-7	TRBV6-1	CASSEAQGLPKGF	TGTGCCAGCAGTGAAGCTCAGGGCCTGCCCAAAGGCTTC
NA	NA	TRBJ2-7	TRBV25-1	CASSDAGPWYEQYF	TGTGCCAGCAGTGACGCAGGGCCTTGGTACGAGCAGTACTTC
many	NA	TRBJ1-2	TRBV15	CATSRDSGGNYGYTF	TGTGCCACCAGCAGAGATTCGGGAGGAAACTATGGCTACACCTTC
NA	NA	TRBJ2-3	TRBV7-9	CASSLDGSGSTDTQYF	TGTGCCAGCAGCTTAGACGGTAGCGGAAGCACAGATACGCAGTATTTT
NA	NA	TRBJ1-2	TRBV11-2	CASSLEYGDVYGYTF	TGTGCCAGCAGCTTAGAGTACGGGGATGTCTATGGCTACACCTTC
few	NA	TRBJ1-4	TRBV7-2	CASSLVRAGNEKLFF	TGTGCCAGCAGCTTAGTTAGGGCCGGTAATGAAAAACTGTTTTTT
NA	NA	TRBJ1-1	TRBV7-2	CASSLGAQQEEAFF	TGTGCCAGCAGCTTAGGGGCCCAGCAGGAGGAAGCTTTCTTT